This T cell receptor (beta chain) was found in a study of blood T cell repertoires in COVID-19. Libraries were prepared by immunoSEQ multiplex PCR; TCRdb keeps only in-frame clonotypes and omits some of them. This table holds approximately 200,000 clones, approximately 80% found once. This clone has only a few counts. The length of the CDR3 is 12 residues. Trimming pared 4 bases from V and 3 bases from J, leaving 6 bases between. Germline V gene lookup returns CDR1 MNHEY and CDR2 SVGEGT. The clonotype comes from a woman between 40 and 55 years old with acute COVID-19. The source material was PBMCs or T cells enriched from blood (not recorded which). The rearrangement joins TRBV6-2 or TRBV6-3 to TRBJ1-1; possibly TRBD1 for D (5 bases). CDR3 nucleotide sequence: TGTGCCAGCAGTTGGGGGGACACTGAAGCTTTCTTT. As protein: CASSWGDTEAFF.